The sequence of this TCR beta chain was determined in a study of cytomegalovirus exposure and HLA in healthy donors. Trimming stripped 0 bases from V and 4 bases from J, with 9 bases between. The CDR3 has 14 amino acids. Germline V gives CDR1 MGHRA, CDR2 YSYEKL. PCR amplification relied on 60 Vbeta primers (plus 13 Jbeta primers). The method was immunoSEQ multiplex PCR; TCRdb's version includes in-frame clones alone and lacks a portion of them. In the table there are fewer than 100,000 clones, less than 85% of which are singletons. The specimen was PBMCs. The clonotype comes from a male donor in good health and CMV-seronegative. The rearrangement joins TRBV4-1 to TRBJ1-2; a possible D gene is TRBD1 (5 bases). The CDR3 region has the DNA TGCGCCAGCAGCCAAGAGCAGGGCGGCTATGGCTACACCTTC. Encoded protein: CASSQEQGGYGYTF.